The present TCR beta chain was sequenced within a study of beta chain features in type 1 diabetes (dated by TCRdb to 2017 to 2018). About the full investigation: Mean age, gender distribution, total cell number and subset yield did not differ between patients and healthy donors. Naive and central memory subsets were obtained from all 30 or so donors, but regulatory and stem cell-like memory subsets were isolated from only 8 patients and 8 healthy donors. In the study, TCRB repertoires of sorted circulating CD4+ T cell subsets from recently diagnosed type 1 diabetes patients were compared with those of matched healthy donors. A total of roughly 99,000,000 sorted cells were examined across all samples, and the number of cells per subset was strongly correlated with RNA yield. On the study overall, not on this receptor specifically: In all four CD4+ subsets, TCRB CDR3 length was moderately but significantly shorter in type 1 diabetes patients. Naive, central memory and regulatory TCRB repertoires appeared more similar among patients than among healthy donors. Because the HLA sub-analyses included only small numbers of individuals, any influence of HLA type on TCRB rearrangement was left unresolved. Fewer insertions and more nucleotide deletions at VDJ recombination sites were observed in patients with type 1 diabetes, implying thymic rearrangement abnormalities. Sequencing cDNA rather than genomic DNA could over-represent highly expressing activated cells, although activation and CD3 levels did not differ between groups. Shorter templates might be favored by PCR, yet because patient and control samples were amplified and corrected together, any such skew would affect both groups equally.

Each donor gave one peripheral blood draw, roughly 110 mL on average, collected into heparinised tubes. Naive, central memory, regulatory and stem cell-like memory CD4+ T cells were sorted on a BD FACSAria II using a panel including CD45RO, CCR7, CD25, CD127, CD95 and CD27. A purity above 95% was achieved for all sorted populations. PBMCs were isolated immediately by Lymphoprep density gradient centrifugation and stained directly without culture. Samples were stained and sorted in pairs, with one healthy donor and one patient per experiment, so that batch effects were minimized. To note about this clone: The antigen this receptor binds is unknown. Per-base qualities were not stored, and no clone one base away is much larger.

All of the isolated RNA was reverse transcribed with the High Capacity cDNA Reverse Transcription Kit, so expressed TCRB transcripts were sequenced. Deep immunoSEQ sequencing was applied to naive, central memory and regulatory T cell samples, giving an average of roughly 3.3 million total reads per sample. After sorted cells were lysed in RLT buffer, RNA was extracted with DNase-treated RNeasy Micro or Mini kits, with the choice depending on cell number. To prevent cross-contamination, each cell subset was processed individually, whereas patient and healthy donor samples were processed jointly. The immunoSEQ multiplex PCR was used to amplify TCRB sequences from cDNA, generating 87-bp fragments that spanned the CDR3 region. The amplicons were sequenced using the Illumina HiSeq platform. As for the original processing: Synthetic template baselines were used to correct PCR bias computationally, reads within Hamming distance 2 were collapsed together, and singletons that could not be merged were discarded. Reads were aligned against IMGT to assign V, D and J genes, CDR3 length and insertions or deletions at six rearrangement sites. Within each subset, clonotype counts were normalized to sorted cell number, after which true diversity and Gini coefficients were computed with the tcR R package. The overlap coefficient, calculated on TCRB nucleotide sequences, was used to measure repertoire sharing. In TCRdb, the immuneACCESS table is reduced to in-frame sequences with V and J assigned. These tables do not hold every clone; where another copy was compared, an unresolved V gene accounts for under half, and the others remain unexplained. The D gene and trimming were derived from the DNA, and the V and J assignments and clone size from that table. Counted in this sample were 120,000 to 150,000 clones; 10% to 15% of them appeared once. The ten largest clonotypes hold 1.3% of the sample.

CDR1 and CDR2, looked up from the germline V gene (reference sequence), are PRHDT and FYEKMQ. Trimming leaves V shorter by 2 bases and J shorter by 3 bases, with the junction holding 3 bases beyond the gene matches. Including the terminal cysteine and phenylalanine, the CDR3 comprises 14 residues. The sequence is cut down to CDR3 DNA, 42 bases in frame from base 1. The V gene is TRBV13 and the J gene is TRBJ1-2; the central 7 bases match TRBD1. Source material: central memory CD4+ T cells from blood. The receptor's source is a man aged 18 to 35 with type 1 diabetes. The DNA reads TGTGCCAGCAGCTTAATCACAGGGGACTATGGCTACACCTTC. This sequence encodes CASSLITGDYGYTF. Full variable domain (CDR3 extended with the reference TRBV13 and TRBJ1-2 proteins): AAGVIQSPRHLIKEKRETATLKCYPIPRHDTVYWYQQGPGQDPQFLISFYEKMQSDKGSIPDRFSAQQFSDYHSELNMSSLELGDSALYFCASSLITGDYGYTFGSGTRLTVV.